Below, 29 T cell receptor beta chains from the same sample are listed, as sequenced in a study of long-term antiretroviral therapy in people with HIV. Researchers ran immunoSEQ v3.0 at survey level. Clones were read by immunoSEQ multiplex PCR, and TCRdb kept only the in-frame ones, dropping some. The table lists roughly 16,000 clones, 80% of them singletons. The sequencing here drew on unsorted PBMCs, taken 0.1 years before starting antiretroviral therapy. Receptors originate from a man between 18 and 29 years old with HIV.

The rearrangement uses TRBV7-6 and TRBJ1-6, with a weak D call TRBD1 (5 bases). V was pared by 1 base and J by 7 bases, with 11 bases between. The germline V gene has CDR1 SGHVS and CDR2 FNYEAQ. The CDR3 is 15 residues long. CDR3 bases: TGTGCCAGCAGCTTAGAGGGCAGGGAGAATTCACCCCTCCACTTT. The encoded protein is CASSLEGRENSPLHF.

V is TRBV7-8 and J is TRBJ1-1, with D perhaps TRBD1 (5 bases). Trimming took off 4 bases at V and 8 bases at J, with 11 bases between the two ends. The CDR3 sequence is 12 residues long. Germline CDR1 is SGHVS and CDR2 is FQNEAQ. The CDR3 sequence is CASSSRGVEAFF. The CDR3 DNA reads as TGTGCCAGCAGCTCCCGAGGGGTCGAAGCTTTCTTT.

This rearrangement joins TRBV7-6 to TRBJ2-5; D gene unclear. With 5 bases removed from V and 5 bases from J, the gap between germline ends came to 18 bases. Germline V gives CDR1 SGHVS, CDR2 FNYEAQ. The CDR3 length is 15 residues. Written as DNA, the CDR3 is TGTGCCAGCAGCGAAGATTGGTTTTTGGGCGAGACCCAGTACTTC. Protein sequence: CASSEDWFLGETQYF.

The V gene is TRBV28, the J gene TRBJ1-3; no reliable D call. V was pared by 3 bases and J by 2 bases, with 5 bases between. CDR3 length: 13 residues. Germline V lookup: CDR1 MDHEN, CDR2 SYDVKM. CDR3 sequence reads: CASSFTPGNTIYF. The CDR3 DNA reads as TGTGCCAGCAGTTTCACCCCTGGAAACACCATATATTTT.

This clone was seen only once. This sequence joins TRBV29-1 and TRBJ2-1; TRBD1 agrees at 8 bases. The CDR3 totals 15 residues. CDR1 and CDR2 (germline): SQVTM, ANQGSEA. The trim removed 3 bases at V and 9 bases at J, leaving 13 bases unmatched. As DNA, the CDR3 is TGCAGCGTTGATGGGAAAAGACAGGGGAGAACTGAGCAGTTCTTC. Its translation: CSVDGKRQGRTEQFF.

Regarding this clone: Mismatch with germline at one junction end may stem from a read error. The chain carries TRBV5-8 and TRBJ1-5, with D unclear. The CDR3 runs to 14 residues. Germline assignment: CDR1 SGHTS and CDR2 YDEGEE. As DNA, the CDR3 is TGCGCCAGCAGCCAAAACCGTTACAATCAGCCCCAGCATTTT. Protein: CASSQNRYNQPQHF. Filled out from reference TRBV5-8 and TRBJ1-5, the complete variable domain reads EAGVTQSPTHLIKTRGQQATLRCSPISGHTSVYWYQQALGLGLQFLLWYDEGEERNRGNFPPRFSGRQFPNYSSELNVNALELEDSALYLCASSQNRYNQPQHFGDGTRLSIL.

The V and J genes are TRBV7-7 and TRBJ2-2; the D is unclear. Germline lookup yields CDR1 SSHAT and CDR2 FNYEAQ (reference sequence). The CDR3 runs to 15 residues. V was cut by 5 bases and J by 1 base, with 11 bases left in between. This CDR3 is CASSPRGVNTGELFF. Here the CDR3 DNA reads TGTGCCAGCAGCCCTCGAGGAGTGAACACCGGGGAGCTGTTTTTT.

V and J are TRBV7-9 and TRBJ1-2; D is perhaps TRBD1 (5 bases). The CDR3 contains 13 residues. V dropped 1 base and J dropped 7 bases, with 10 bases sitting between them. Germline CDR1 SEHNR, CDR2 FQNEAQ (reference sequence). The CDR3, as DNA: TGTGCCAGCAGCTTAGGTGGAGGGGTTGGCTACACCTTC. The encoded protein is CASSLGGGVGYTF.

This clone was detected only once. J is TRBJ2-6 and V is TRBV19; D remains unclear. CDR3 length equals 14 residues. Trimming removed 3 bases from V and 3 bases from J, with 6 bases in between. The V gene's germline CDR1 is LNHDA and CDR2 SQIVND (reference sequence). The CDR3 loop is CASSIPVGANVLTF. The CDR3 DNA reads TGTGCCAGTAGTATTCCGGTTGGGGCCAACGTCCTGACTTTC.

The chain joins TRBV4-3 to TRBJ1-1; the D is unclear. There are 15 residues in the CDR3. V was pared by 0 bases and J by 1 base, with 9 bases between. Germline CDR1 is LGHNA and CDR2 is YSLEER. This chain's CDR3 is CASSQDNAQNTEAFF. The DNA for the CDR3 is TGCGCCAGCAGCCAAGATAACGCCCAGAACACTGAAGCTTTCTTT.

The CDR3 DNA reads TGTGCCAGCAGCTTAGCGCGGTTCGGGACGGTCAACACCGGGGAGCTGTTTTTT. It specifies CASSLARFGTVNTGELFF. The chain couples TRBV7-8 to TRBJ2-2; TRBD1 or TRBD2 may be the D gene (5 bases each). CDR1 is SGHVS and CDR2 is FQNEAQ in the germline V gene. The CDR3 extends over 18 amino acids. V lost 0 bases, J lost 2 bases, and 16 bases lay in between.

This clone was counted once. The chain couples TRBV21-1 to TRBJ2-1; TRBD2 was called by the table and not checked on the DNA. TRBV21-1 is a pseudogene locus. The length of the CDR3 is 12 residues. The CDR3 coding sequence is TGTGCCAGCAGCCTCAAGCCTGCGGAGCAGTTCTTC. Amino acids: CASSLKPAEQFF.

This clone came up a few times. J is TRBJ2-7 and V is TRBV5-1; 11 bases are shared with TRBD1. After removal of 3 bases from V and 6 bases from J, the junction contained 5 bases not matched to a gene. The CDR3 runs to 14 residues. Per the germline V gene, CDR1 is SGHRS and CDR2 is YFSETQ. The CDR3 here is CASSSGQGASEQYF. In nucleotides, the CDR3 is TGCGCCAGCAGCTCAGGACAGGGGGCGAGCGAGCAGTACTTC.

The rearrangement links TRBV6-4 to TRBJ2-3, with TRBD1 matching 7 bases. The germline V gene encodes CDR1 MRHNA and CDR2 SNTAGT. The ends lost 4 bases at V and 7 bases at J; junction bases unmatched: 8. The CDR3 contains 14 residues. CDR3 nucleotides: TGTGCCAGCAGTGCCAACCCAGGGGGAAATACGCAGTATTTT. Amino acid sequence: CASSANPGGNTQYF.

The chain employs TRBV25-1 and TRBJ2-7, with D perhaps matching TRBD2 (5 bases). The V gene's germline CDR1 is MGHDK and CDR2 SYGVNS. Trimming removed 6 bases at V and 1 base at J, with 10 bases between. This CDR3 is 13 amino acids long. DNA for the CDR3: TGTGCCAGCAGACCGACGGGGTCCTACGAGCAGTACTTC. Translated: CASRPTGSYEQYF.

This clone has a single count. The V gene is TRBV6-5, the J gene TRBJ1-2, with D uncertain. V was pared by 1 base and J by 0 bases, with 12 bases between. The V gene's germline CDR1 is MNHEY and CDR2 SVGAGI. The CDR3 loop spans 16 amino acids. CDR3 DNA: TGTGCCAGCAGTTACTTAGGCGCCGGAGCTAACTATGGCTACACCTTC. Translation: CASSYLGAGANYGYTF.

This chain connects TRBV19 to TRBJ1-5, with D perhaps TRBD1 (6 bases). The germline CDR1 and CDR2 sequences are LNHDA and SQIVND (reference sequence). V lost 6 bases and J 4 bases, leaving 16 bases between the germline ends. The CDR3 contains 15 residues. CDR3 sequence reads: CASRTAGGANQPQHF. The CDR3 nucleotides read TGTGCCAGTAGGACCGCCGGGGGGGCAAATCAGCCCCAGCATTTT.

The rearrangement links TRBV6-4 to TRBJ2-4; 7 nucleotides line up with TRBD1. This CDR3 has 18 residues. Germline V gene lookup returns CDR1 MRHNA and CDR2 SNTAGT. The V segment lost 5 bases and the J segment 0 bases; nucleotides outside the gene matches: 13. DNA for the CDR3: TGTGCCAGCAGTTACCAGACAGGGAAGTCTTTAGCCAAAAACATTCAGTACTTC. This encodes CASSYQTGKSLAKNIQYF.

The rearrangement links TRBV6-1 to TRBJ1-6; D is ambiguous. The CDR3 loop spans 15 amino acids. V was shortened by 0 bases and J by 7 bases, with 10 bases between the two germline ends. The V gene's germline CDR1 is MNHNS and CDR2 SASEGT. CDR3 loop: CASSEAPVTNSPLHF. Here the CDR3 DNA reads TGTGCCAGCAGTGAAGCGCCCGTTACCAATTCACCCCTCCACTTT.

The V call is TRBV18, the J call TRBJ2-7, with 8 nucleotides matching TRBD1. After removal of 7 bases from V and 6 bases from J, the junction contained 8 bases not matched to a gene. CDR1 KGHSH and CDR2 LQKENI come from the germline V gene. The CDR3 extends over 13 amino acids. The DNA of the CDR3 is TGTGCCAGCTTCCAGGGGGCGCGTACCGAGCAGTACTTC. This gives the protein CASFQGARTEQYF.

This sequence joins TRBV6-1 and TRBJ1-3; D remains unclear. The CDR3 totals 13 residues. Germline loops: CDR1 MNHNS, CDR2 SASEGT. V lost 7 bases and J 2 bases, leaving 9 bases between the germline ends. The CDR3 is CASTVGPGNTIYF. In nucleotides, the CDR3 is TGTGCCAGCACCGTGGGCCCTGGAAACACCATATATTTT.

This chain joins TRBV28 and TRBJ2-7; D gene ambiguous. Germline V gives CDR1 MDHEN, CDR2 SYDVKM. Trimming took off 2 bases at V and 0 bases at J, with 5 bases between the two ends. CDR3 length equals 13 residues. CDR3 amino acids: CASSLKYSYEQYF. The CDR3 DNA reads TGTGCCAGCAGTTTAAAGTACTCCTACGAGCAGTACTTC.

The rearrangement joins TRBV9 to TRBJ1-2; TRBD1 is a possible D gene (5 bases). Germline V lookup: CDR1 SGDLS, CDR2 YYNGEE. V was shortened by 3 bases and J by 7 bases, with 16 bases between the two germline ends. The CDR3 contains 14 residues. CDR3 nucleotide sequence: TGTGCCAGCAGCGACTCAGTAATGGGGGTTGGCTACACCTTC. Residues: CASSDSVMGVGYTF.

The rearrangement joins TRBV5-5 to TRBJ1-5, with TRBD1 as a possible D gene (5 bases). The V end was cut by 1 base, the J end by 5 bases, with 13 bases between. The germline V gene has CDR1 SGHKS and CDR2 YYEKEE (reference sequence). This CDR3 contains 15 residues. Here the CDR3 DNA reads TGTGCCAGCAGCTTGTTGCCACGGGGGGATCAGCCCCAGCATTTT. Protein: CASSLLPRGDQPQHF.

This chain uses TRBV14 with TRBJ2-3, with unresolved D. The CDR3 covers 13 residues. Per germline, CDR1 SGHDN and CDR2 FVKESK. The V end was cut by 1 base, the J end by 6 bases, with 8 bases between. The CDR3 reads CASSQASRDTQYF. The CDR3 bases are TGTGCCAGCAGCCAAGCCAGCAGGGATACGCAGTATTTT. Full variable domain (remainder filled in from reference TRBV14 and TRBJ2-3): EAGVTQFPSHSVIEKGQTVTLRCDPISGHDNLYWYRRVMGKEIKFLLHFVKESKQDESGMPNNRFLAERTGGTYSTLKVQPAELEDSGVYFCASSQASRDTQYFGPGTRLTVL.

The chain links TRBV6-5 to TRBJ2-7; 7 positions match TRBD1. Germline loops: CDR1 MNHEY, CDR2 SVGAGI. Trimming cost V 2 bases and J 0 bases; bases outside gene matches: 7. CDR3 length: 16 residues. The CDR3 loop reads CASSYTDRISSYEQYF. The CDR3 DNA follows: TGTGCCAGCAGTTACACGGACAGGATTAGCTCCTACGAGCAGTACTTC.

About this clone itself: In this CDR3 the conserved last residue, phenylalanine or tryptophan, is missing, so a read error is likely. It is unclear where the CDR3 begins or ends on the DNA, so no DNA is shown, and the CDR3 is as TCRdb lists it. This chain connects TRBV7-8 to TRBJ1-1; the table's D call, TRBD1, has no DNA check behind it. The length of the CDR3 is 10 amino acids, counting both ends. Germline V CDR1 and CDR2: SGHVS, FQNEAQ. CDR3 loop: CASSLTTGAV.

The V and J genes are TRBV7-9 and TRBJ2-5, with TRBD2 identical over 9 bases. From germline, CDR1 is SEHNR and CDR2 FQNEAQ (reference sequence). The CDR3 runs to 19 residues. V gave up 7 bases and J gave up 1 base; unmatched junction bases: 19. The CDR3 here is CASTPGSAGGWWTQETQYF. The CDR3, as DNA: TGTGCCAGCACCCCCGGGTCAGCGGGGGGATGGTGGACCCAAGAGACCCAGTACTTC.

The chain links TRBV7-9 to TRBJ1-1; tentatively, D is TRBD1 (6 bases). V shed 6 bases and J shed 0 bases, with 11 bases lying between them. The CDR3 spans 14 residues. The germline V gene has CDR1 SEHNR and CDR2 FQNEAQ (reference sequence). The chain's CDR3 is CASRQGRMNTEAFF. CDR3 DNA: TGTGCCAGCAGACAGGGACGAATGAACACTGAAGCTTTCTTT.